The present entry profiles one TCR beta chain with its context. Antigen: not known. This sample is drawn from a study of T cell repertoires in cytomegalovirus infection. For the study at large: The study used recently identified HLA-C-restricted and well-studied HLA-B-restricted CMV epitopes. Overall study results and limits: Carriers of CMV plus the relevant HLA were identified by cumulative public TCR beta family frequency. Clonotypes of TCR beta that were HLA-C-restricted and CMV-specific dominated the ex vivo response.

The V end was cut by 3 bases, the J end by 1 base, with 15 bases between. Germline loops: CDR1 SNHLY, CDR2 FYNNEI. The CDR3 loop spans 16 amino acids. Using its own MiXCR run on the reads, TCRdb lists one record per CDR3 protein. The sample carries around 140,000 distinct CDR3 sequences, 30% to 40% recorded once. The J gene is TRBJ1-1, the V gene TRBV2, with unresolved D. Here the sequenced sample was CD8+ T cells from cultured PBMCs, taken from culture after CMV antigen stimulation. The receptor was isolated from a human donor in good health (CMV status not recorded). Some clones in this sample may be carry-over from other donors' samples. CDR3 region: CASSDSITTENTEAFF. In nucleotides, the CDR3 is TGTGCCAGCAGTGACTCAATAACCACGGAGAACACTGAAGCTTTCTTT.